The 28 T cell receptor beta chains below come from one sample, sequenced in a study of graft-versus-host responses after intestinal transplantation. Only in-frame clones appear in the TCRdb table, and some are missing; sequencing was by immunoSEQ multiplex PCR. Seen here are some 76,000 clones, around 90% observed once, and the top ten hold more than 7%. These receptors have no known antigen. Sequences were derived from unstimulated CD8+ T cells sorted from spleen or lymph node cells, sampled before transplant. All receptors come from a human donor who was the organ donor for an intestinal transplant.

The chain is built from TRBV2 and TRBJ2-7, with D possibly being TRBD2 (6 bases). CDR3 length: 15 amino acids. V dropped 8 bases and J dropped 5 bases, with 22 bases sitting between them. Germline loops: CDR1 SNHLY, CDR2 FYNNEI. CDR3 residues: CASAPGLAGRNEQYF. The CDR3 region has the DNA TGTGCCAGCGCTCCAGGTTTGGCGGGGAGGAACGAGCAGTACTTC.

The chain employs TRBV7-3 and TRBJ2-1; 7 nucleotides align to TRBD2. Germline loops: CDR1 SGHTA, CDR2 FQGTGA. This CDR3 spans 12 amino acids. The trim removed 2 bases at V and 10 bases at J, leaving 2 bases unmatched. The CDR3 loop is CASSLVGGEQFF. The DNA for the CDR3 is TGTGCCAGCAGCTTAGTGGGGGGGGAGCAGTTCTTC.

The V and J genes are TRBV12-5 and TRBJ2-1; D is undetermined. The CDR3 is 13 residues long. The ends were cut back, 3 bases at V and 4 bases at J, with 7 bases in the middle. Germline V gene lookup returns CDR1 LGHNT and CDR2 FRNRAP. CDR3 coding DNA: TGTGCTAGTGGTTTCGGGCTATACAATGAGCAGTTCTTC. It is translated as CASGFGLYNEQFF.

This clone was detected only a few times. The V gene is TRBV4-2, the J gene TRBJ2-1; 10 nucleotides match TRBD2. The CDR3 is 16 residues long. CDR1 and CDR2 (germline): LGHNA, YNFKEQ. The trim removed 0 bases at V and 2 bases at J, leaving 1 base unmatched. The CDR3 nucleotides read TGTGCCAGCAGCCAAGATAGCGGGGGGACCTACAATGAGCAGTTCTTC. Protein product: CASSQDSGGTYNEQFF.

V usage is TRBV9 and J usage is TRBJ2-3; TRBD2 aligns across 9 bases. Germline CDR1 reads SGDLS; CDR2 reads YYNGEE. This CDR3 is built from 14 residues. The trim removed 3 bases at V and 6 bases at J, leaving 5 bases unmatched. The CDR3: CASSAGLAIDTQYF. DNA for the CDR3: TGTGCCAGCAGCGCCGGACTAGCGATTGATACGCAGTATTTT.

The chain recombines TRBV28 with TRBJ2-1, with a weak D call TRBD1 (5 bases). Germline V gene data show CDR1 as MDHEN and CDR2 as SYDVKM. Trimming shortened V by 3 bases and J by 2 bases, and 17 bases separated the two germline ends. The CDR3 covers 17 residues. CDR3 protein: CASSFDLTGLTYNEQFF. The CDR3 DNA reads TGTGCCAGCAGTTTCGACCTTACAGGTTTAACCTACAATGAGCAGTTCTTC.

The rearrangement uses TRBV30 and TRBJ1-5; D is possibly TRBD1 (5 bases). V was cut by 1 base and J by 3 bases, with 13 bases left in between. The CDR3 has 15 amino acids. Germline CDR1 is GTSNPN and CDR2 is SVGIG (reference sequence). The DNA for the CDR3 is TGTGCCTGGAGTGGGGGGAACAGTTTCAATCAGCCCCAGCATTTT. Its protein product is CAWSGGNSFNQPQHF.

This sequence joins TRBV5-1 and TRBJ2-3; D is undetermined. CDR1 and CDR2 from the germline V gene are SGHRS and YFSETQ. Between the trimmed V and J ends, which lost 6 bases and 3 bases, there was a span of 11 bases. CDR3 length equals 13 residues. Written as DNA, the CDR3 is TGCGCCAGCAAGCCTAGAGTGACAGATACGCAGTATTTT. Its protein is CASKPRVTDTQYF.

The V call is TRBV2, the J call TRBJ1-2; D is unclear. Germline CDR1 SNHLY, CDR2 FYNNEI. The CDR3 is 10 amino acids. The V gene lost 4 bases and the J gene lost 10 bases, with 7 bases spanning the gap. DNA of the CDR3: TGTGCCAGCAGTGGACGGGTCTACACCTTC. Amino acids: CASSGRVYTF. Full variable domain (rest looked up from reference TRBV2 and TRBJ1-2): EPEVTQTPSHQVTQMGQEVILRCVPISNHLYFYWYRQILGQKVEFLVSFYNNEISEKSEIFDDQFSVERPDGSNFTLKIRSTKLEDSAMYFCASSGRVYTFGSGTRLTVV.

The V call is TRBV5-1, the J call TRBJ2-2; TRBD2 agrees at 7 bases. The CDR3 covers 13 residues. V dropped 3 bases and J dropped 7; count of bases not matched to a gene: 3. Germline CDR1 reads SGHRS; CDR2 reads YFSETQ. CDR3 in amino acids: CASSSGGFGELFF. The CDR3 bases are TGCGCCAGCAGCTCGGGGGGTTTCGGGGAGCTGTTTTTT.

The chain joins TRBV27 to TRBJ2-7; the match to TRBD1 covers 7 bases. The length of the CDR3 is 13 residues. Trimming cost V 5 bases and J 4 bases; bases outside gene matches: 5. The germline V gene encodes CDR1 MNHEY and CDR2 SMNVEV (reference sequence). The chain's CDR3 is CASSTGAPYEQYF. The CDR3 nucleotides are TGTGCCAGCAGTACAGGGGCCCCGTACGAGCAGTACTTC.

The chain links TRBV18 to TRBJ2-7; 11 bases line up with TRBD1. V trimming: 5 bases; J trimming: 4 bases; junction bases outside the gene matches: 7. Germline V lookup: CDR1 KGHSH, CDR2 LQKENI. This CDR3 has 15 residues. CDR3 coding DNA: TGTGCCAGCTCAGCGCCGGGACAGGGGGTATACGAGCAGTACTTC. Protein sequence: CASSAPGQGVYEQYF. The whole variable domain, filled in from reference TRBV18 and TRBJ2-7, reads NAGVMQNPRHLVRRRGQEARLRCSPMKGHSHVYWYRQLPEEGLKFMVYLQKENIIDESGMPKERFSAEFPKEGPSILRIQQVVRGDSAAYFCASSAPGQGVYEQYFGPGTRLTVT.

V and J are TRBV7-9 and TRBJ1-2; D is perhaps TRBD1 (5 bases). This CDR3 is 15 amino acids long. The V and J ends lost 5 bases and 4 bases respectively, with 17 bases between them. Germline CDR1 is SEHNR and CDR2 is FQNEAQ (reference sequence). CDR3 residues: CASSEGTSPSYGYTF. In nucleotides, the CDR3 is TGTGCCAGCAGCGAGGGGACGTCACCGTCCTATGGCTACACCTTC.

This sequence joins TRBV5-1 and TRBJ2-7; 10 bases agree with TRBD1. Germline V gene lookup returns CDR1 SGHRS and CDR2 YFSETQ. CDR3 size: 17 residues. V lost 0 bases to trimming and J lost 0 bases; unmatched junction nucleotides: 6. The CDR3 region is CASSLGGTGAISYEQYF. The CDR3, as DNA: TGCGCCAGCAGCTTGGGGGGGACAGGGGCGATCTCCTACGAGCAGTACTTC. Combining the CDR3 with reference TRBV5-1 and TRBJ2-7 gives the whole variable domain KAGVTQTPRYLIKTRGQQVTLSCSPISGHRSVSWYQQTPGQGLQFLFEYFSETQRNKGNFPGRFSGRQFSNSRSEMNVSTLELGDSALYLCASSLGGTGAISYEQYFGPGTRLTVT.

The rearrangement joins TRBV11-2 to TRBJ2-1; possibly TRBD2 for D (6 bases). This CDR3 has 15 residues. The V end lost 2 bases, the J end lost 8 bases, and 16 bases lay between the germline ends. The germline gives CDR1 SGHAT, CDR2 FQNNGV. The CDR3 DNA is TGTGCCAGCAGCTTAAGGATAGGGCCGGGGGATGAGCAGTTCTTC. Residues: CASSLRIGPGDEQFF.

Only one count was recorded for this clone. The chain carries TRBV9 and TRBJ2-2, with D unclear. The CDR3 sequence is 12 residues long. Germline lookup yields CDR1 SGDLS and CDR2 YYNGEE. V gave up 5 bases and J gave up 7 bases, with 9 bases separating them. Written as DNA, the CDR3 is TGTGCCAGCAGTTTAGCAGGCGGGGAGCTGTTTTTT. Protein product: CASSLAGGELFF.

The chain joins TRBV19 to TRBJ1-5, with D hard to call. The CDR3 contains 15 residues. From germline, CDR1 is LNHDA and CDR2 SQIVND (reference sequence). The V end was cut by 5 bases, the J end by 1 base, with 12 bases between. The CDR3 DNA reads as TGTGCCAGTAGTCCTTTAGAGCGCAGCAATCAGCCCCAGCATTTT. This gives the protein CASSPLERSNQPQHF. Using reference TRBV19 and TRBJ1-5 for the parts outside the CDR3, the full variable domain is DGGITQSPKYLFRKEGQNVTLSCEQNLNHDAMYWYRQDPGQGLRLIYYSQIVNDFQKGDIAEGYSVSREKKESFPLTVTSAQKNPTAFYLCASSPLERSNQPQHFGDGTRLSIL.

The chain couples TRBV6-5 to TRBJ2-7; D is undetermined. CDR3 length equals 13 residues. The germline V gene has CDR1 MNHEY and CDR2 SVGAGI. V was cut by 4 bases and J by 0 bases, with 7 bases left in between. CDR3: CASSSTSSYEQYF. In nucleotides, the CDR3 is TGTGCCAGCAGTTCGACGAGCTCCTACGAGCAGTACTTC.

The rearrangement uses TRBV19 and TRBJ2-1; TRBD1 matches 7 bases. The CDR3 has 14 residues. Germline trimming cut 5 bases from V and 7 bases from J; bases unmatched to any gene: 8. Germline CDR1 LNHDA, CDR2 SQIVND (reference sequence). CDR3 amino acids: CASSLPTGWNEQFF. CDR3 DNA: TGTGCCAGTAGTCTTCCGACAGGGTGGAATGAGCAGTTCTTC.

A few counts support this clone. CDR3 loop: CASSADSLGIYEQYF. The CDR3 nucleotides read TGTGCCAGTAGTGCCGACAGCCTAGGCATCTACGAGCAGTACTTC. V gene TRBV19 combines with J gene TRBJ2-7; tentatively, D is TRBD1 (5 bases). From germline, CDR1 is LNHDA and CDR2 SQIVND (reference sequence). This CDR3 is 15 amino acids long. V lost 5 bases, J lost 3 bases, and 17 bases lay in between.

This clone has just one count. The J gene is TRBJ1-1, the V gene TRBV6-1, with D unclear. The V end lost 4 bases, the J end lost 6 bases, and 12 bases lay between the germline ends. The CDR3 consists of 13 residues. CDR1 MNHNS and CDR2 SASEGT come from the germline V gene. The CDR3 loop reads CASSGLGLSEAFF. The CDR3 coding sequence is TGTGCCAGCAGTGGTCTAGGTTTATCTGAAGCTTTCTTT.

Turning to this clone: This sample also contains other DNA sequences that code for the same CDR3. The genes are TRBV5-1 and TRBJ2-1; no definite D call. Trimming shortened V by 0 bases and J by 3 bases, and 1 base separated the two germline ends. In germline, CDR1 is SGHRS, CDR2 YFSETQ. The CDR3 has 12 residues. The CDR3 nucleotides are TGCGCCAGCAGCTTGGACTACAATGAGCAGTTCTTC. Protein: CASSLDYNEQFF. Variable domain in full (rest from reference TRBV5-1 and TRBJ2-1): KAGVTQTPRYLIKTRGQQVTLSCSPISGHRSVSWYQQTPGQGLQFLFEYFSETQRNKGNFPGRFSGRQFSNSRSEMNVSTLELGDSALYLCASSLDYNEQFFGPGTRLTVL.

J is TRBJ1-5 and V is TRBV19, with 10 positions matching TRBD1. The CDR3 extends over 19 amino acids. CDR1 is LNHDA and CDR2 is SQIVND in the germline V gene (reference sequence). V was clipped by 6 bases and J by 0 bases; unmatched bases: 14. The CDR3: CASRGEGQGMFISNQPQHF. CDR3 DNA: TGTGCCAGTAGGGGGGAGGGACAGGGGATGTTTATTAGCAATCAGCCCCAGCATTTT.

The genes are TRBV5-6 and TRBJ1-1; no reliable D call. The V end lost 0 bases, the J end lost 6 bases, and 12 bases lay between the germline ends. Germline CDR1 reads SGHDT; CDR2 reads YYEEEE. This CDR3 has 14 residues. CDR3 DNA sequence: TGTGCCAGCAGCTTGGGGTCGTCCGGGGCTGAAGCTTTCTTT. The encoded protein is CASSLGSSGAEAFF. Variable domain in full (rest from reference TRBV5-6 and TRBJ1-1): DAGVTQSPTHLIKTRGQQVTLRCSPKSGHDTVSWYQQALGQGPQFIFQYYEEEERQRGNFPDRFSGHQFPNYSSELNVNALLLGDSALYLCASSLGSSGAEAFFGQGTRLTVV.

The rearrangement joins TRBV30 to TRBJ2-7, with D possibly matching TRBD2 (5 bases). This CDR3 is built from 13 residues. Germline loops: CDR1 GTSNPN, CDR2 SVGIG (reference sequence). V was cut by 2 bases and J by 0 bases, with 8 bases left in between. The CDR3 is CAWSHGVSYEQYF. For the CDR3, the DNA is TGTGCCTGGAGTCACGGGGTCTCCTACGAGCAGTACTTC.

The chain employs TRBV27 and TRBJ2-5; possible D gene TRBD2, 6 bases. V shed 6 bases and J shed 3 bases, with 11 bases lying between them. The CDR3 length is 13 residues. Germline CDR1 reads MNHEY; CDR2 reads SMNVEV (reference sequence). The CDR3: CASRPWGEETQYF. CDR3 nucleotide sequence: TGTGCCAGCAGGCCCTGGGGGGAAGAGACCCAGTACTTC.

This sequence joins TRBV7-9 and TRBJ2-2, with no clear D. Per germline, CDR1 SEHNR and CDR2 FQNEAQ (reference sequence). CDR3 length equals 12 residues. The ends were cut back, 7 bases at V and 3 bases at J, with 6 bases in the middle. CDR3 sequence (DNA): TGTGCCAGCACCGTGTACACCGGGGAGCTGTTTTTT. It codes for CASTVYTGELFF.

The CDR3 spells CASSLTPRGVANEKLFF. DNA of the CDR3: TGTGCCAGCAGCTTAACCCCGCGGGGGGTGGCTAATGAAAAACTGTTTTTT. The chain carries TRBV7-9 and TRBJ1-4; TRBD1 might be the D (5 bases). The CDR3 length is 17 residues. V was clipped by 2 bases and J by 3 bases, with 16 bases between them. Germline V gives CDR1 SEHNR, CDR2 FQNEAQ (reference sequence).